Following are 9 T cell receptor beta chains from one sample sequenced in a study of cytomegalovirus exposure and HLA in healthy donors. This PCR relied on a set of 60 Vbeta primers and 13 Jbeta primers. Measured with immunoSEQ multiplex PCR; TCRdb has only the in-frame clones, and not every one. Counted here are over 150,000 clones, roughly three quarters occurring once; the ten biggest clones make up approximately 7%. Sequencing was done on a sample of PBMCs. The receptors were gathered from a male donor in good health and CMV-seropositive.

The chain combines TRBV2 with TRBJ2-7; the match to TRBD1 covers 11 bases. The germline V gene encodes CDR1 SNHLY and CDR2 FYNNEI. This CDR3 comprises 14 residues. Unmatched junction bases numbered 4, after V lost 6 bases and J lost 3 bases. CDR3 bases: TGTGCCAGCAGCCGGGACAGGGGGGACTACGAGCAGTACTTC. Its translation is CASSRDRGDYEQYF.

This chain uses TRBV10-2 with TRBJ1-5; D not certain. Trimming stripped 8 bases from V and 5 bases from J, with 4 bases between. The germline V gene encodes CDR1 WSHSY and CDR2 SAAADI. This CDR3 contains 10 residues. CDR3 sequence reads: CASSDQPQHF. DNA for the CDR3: TGCGCCAGCTCGGATCAGCCCCAGCATTTT.

The CDR3 region has the DNA TGCGCCAGCAGCCAAGAGGCGGGGACCTCTGGGGCCAACGTCCTGACTTTC. Residues: CASSQEAGTSGANVLTF. V usage is TRBV4-3 and J usage is TRBJ2-6, with a weak D call TRBD2 (6 bases). The ends were cut back, 0 bases at V and 0 bases at J, with 9 bases in the middle. The germline V gene encodes CDR1 LGHNA and CDR2 YSLEER. The CDR3 consists of 17 residues.

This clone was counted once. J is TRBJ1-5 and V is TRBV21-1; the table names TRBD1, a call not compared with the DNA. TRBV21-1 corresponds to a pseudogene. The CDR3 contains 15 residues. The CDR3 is CASSVQGAGNQPQHF. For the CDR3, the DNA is TGTGCCAGCAGCGTACAGGGGGCCGGCAATCAGCCCCAGCATTTT.

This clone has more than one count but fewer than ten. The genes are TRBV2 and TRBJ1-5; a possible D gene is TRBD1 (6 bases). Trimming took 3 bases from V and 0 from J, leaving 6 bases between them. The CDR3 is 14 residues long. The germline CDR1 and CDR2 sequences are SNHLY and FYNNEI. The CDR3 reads CASSEGASNQPQHF. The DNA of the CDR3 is TGTGCCAGCAGTGAGGGGGCTAGCAATCAGCCCCAGCATTTT.

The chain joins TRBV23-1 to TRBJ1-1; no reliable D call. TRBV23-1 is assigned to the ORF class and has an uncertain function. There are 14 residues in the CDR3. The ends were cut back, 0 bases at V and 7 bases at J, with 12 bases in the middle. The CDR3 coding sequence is TGCGCCAGCAGTCAATCAGGTGGGAGCCGTGAAGCTTTCTTT. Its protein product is CASSQSGGSREAFF.

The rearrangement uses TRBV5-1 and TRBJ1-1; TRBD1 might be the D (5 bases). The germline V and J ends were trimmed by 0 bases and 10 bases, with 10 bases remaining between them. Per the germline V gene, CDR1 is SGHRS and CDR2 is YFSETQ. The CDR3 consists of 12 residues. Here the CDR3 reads CASSLVGEGAFF. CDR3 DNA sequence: TGCGCCAGCAGCTTGGTGGGGGAGGGAGCTTTCTTT.

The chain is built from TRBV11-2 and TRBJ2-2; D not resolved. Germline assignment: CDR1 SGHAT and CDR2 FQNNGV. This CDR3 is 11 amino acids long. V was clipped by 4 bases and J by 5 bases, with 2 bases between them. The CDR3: CASSSTGELFF. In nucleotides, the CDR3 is TGTGCCAGCAGCTCTACCGGGGAGCTGTTTTTT.

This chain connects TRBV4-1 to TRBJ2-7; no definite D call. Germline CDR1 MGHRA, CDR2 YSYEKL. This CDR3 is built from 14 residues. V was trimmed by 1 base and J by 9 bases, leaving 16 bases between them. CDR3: CASSQGSPFVGQYF. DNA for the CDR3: TGCGCCAGCAGCCAAGGTTCCCCTTTTGTCGGGCAGTACTTC.